The 3 T cell receptor beta chains given below trace back to one sample, sequenced in a study of T cell responses to AZD1222 COVID-19 vaccine. Measured with immunoSEQ multiplex PCR; TCRdb has only the in-frame clones, and not every one. The profile shows over 150,000 clones, around 88% of them singletons. The sequences come from peripheral blood, collected on day 0 of AZD1222 vaccination. The receptors were sampled from an adult in good health.

The chain recombines TRBV9 with TRBJ1-3; maybe TRBD1 (6 bases). The ends were cut back, 7 bases at V and 6 bases at J, with 17 bases in the middle. In germline, CDR1 is SGDLS, CDR2 YYNGEE. The CDR3 length is 14 residues. The CDR3 bases are TGTGCCAGCGGTTCTGAGGGGGGCGTAAACACCATATATTTT. As protein: CASGSEGGVNTIYF. The variable domain in full, with the rest retrieved from reference TRBV9 and TRBJ1-3, is DSGVTQTPKHLITATGQRVTLRCSPRSGDLSVYWYQQSLDQGLQFLIQYYNGEERAKGNILERFSAQQFPDLHSELNLSSLELGDSALYFCASGSEGGVNTIYFGEGSWLTVV.

The chain has TRBV5-1 and TRBJ2-3; D is unresolved. Trimming took off 4 bases at V and 2 bases at J, with 11 bases between the two ends. This CDR3 is built from 14 residues. The germline gives CDR1 SGHRS, CDR2 YFSETQ. CDR3 bases: TGCGCCAGCAGCCGCTATAACCCCACAGATACGCAGTATTTT. Translating gives CASSRYNPTDTQYF. The full variable domain, rest sourced from reference TRBV5-1 and TRBJ2-3, is KAGVTQTPRYLIKTRGQQVTLSCSPISGHRSVSWYQQTPGQGLQFLFEYFSETQRNKGNFPGRFSGRQFSNSRSEMNVSTLELGDSALYLCASSRYNPTDTQYFGPGTRLTVL.

The genes are TRBV6-2 or TRBV6-3 and TRBJ1-1; no clear D. Trimming cost V 2 bases and J 3 bases, with 19 bases left between them. The CDR3 runs 17 residues. Germline V CDR1 and CDR2: MNHEY, SVGEGT. The CDR3 bases are TGTGCCAGCAGTTACGTCCGGACTTCCATGTTGGACACTGAAGCTTTCTTT. Translated, it gives CASSYVRTSMLDTEAFF.